This record covers a single T cell receptor (beta chain). This clonotype was seen ten or more times. The clone's antigen remains unknown. Base quality data are lacking; no much larger clone is found one base away. The germline V gene encodes CDR1 SNHLY and CDR2 FYNNEI. The cysteine opens and the phenylalanine closes a CDR3 of 15 amino acids. Here the CDR3 DNA is all that survives: 45 bases in frame from base 1. V loses 1 base of germline sequence and J loses 4 bases, and the interval between the two ends is 13 bases. Ficoll-Paque density gradient centrifugation was used to isolate PBMCs. The source of the sample is a study of T-cell memory formation after mild COVID-19 (dated by TCRdb to 2020 to 2023). Study-wide context: TCR sequence clusters from the two donors were found to be largely donor specific. In a couple of donors, T-cell clones that expanded and contracted after mild COVID-19 were followed by sequencing TCRalpha and TCRbeta repertoires longitudinally. The cohort comprised two young, previously healthy adult volunteers, one female and one male.

Sequencing was carried out with an Illumina NovaSeq 6000. cDNA libraries for TCRalpha and TCRbeta were prepared by 5'RACE using constant-segment primers, with sample barcodes and unique molecular identifiers added. Trizol reagent was used to extract RNA from every sample. Amplification of the libraries took two PCR steps, and the second step added a second sample barcode plus Illumina TruSeq adapters. Libraries were sequenced on an Illumina NovaSeq with 2 x 150 bp paired-end reads. For the original study's pipeline: With migec v1.2.7, reads were demultiplexed and then collapsed into UMI-guided consensus sequences. Using mixcr v2.1.11, UMI consensuses were aligned to TRA and TRB V and J templates and then assembled into clonotypes. Expanded or contracted clonotypes were those called significant by both edgeR and NoisET, with noise models trained on biological replicates. For edgeR calls, a false discovery rate-adjusted p below 0.01 and a log2 fold-change threshold of 1 were applied. As an exploratory analysis of dynamics, max-normalized trajectories of the 1000 most abundant clonotypes were examined with PCA combined with hierarchical clustering. Separately sequenced CD4+ and CD8+ repertoires were used to assign the CD4 or CD8 phenotype of responding clones. The public reads were reprocessed in TCRdb via fastp at Q25 and MiXCR, keeping in-frame beta chains. CDR3 protein duplicates are merged, each entry listing the most common genes and DNA. The V and J calls and clone size come from TCRdb's table, not from the authors' own analysis. The sample table shows about 30,000 distinct CDR3 sequences, and 9.5% to 15% are seen once. 13% to 15% of the sample comes from the top ten.

Broad study findings and their caveats: The study covered only a couple of mild cases, and larger cohorts including severe cases with pre-infection samples were considered necessary. Some responding clones were found in pre-infection memory, which suggests that pre-existing cross-reactive memory T cells took part in the SARS-CoV-2 response. The second-wave clones that peaked on day 37 were not confirmed to be SARS-CoV-2 specific. Balanced CD4/CD8 phenotypes were observed for clones contracting from day 15 to 85, whereas a bias towards CD4+ was observed for a second wave of clones expanding from day 15 to 37. Contracting CD4+ clones were found mainly in CM and EM memory subsets, while CD8+ clones were enriched in EMRA.

The sequencing sample was made of PBMCs or a T cell subset sorted from them (not recorded which). The TCR comes from an adult woman who had mild COVID-19 (a few samples of this study predate the infection). The sample titles of this study are shuffled in the database, so cell type and time point are left out; the donor was told from shared clones. The chain employs TRBV2 and TRBJ1-2; a weak D assignment points to TRBD1 (6 bases agree). The bases are TGTGCCAGCAGTGAAGAGGCAGGGGCGATCTATGGCTACACCTTC. Its product reads: CASSEEAGAIYGYTF.